This T cell receptor beta chain was sequenced for a study of graft-versus-host responses after intestinal transplantation. Study in general: Transplant types were multivisceral, liver-intestinal, or isolated intestinal.

TCRdb's copy holds only in-frame clones and misses some; the assay was immunoSEQ multiplex PCR. This sample yields 90,000 to 120,000 clones, of which roughly 87% are seen a single time; approximately 1% belongs to the top ten. Notes on this clone: Antigen specificity is unknown.

The CDR3 has 12 amino acids. V lost 4 bases and J 4 bases, leaving 9 bases between the germline ends. Germline V gives CDR1 SGHDT, CDR2 YYEEEE. General study points: Early post-transplant falls in HvG clones accompanied the peak levels of circulating GvH clones. Across patients carrying graft-donor T cell macrochimerism, allografts held high graft-versus-host to host-versus-graft clonal ratios.

The TCR originated in a human donor who received an intestinal transplant. The starting material was unstimulated CD4+ T cells sorted from spleen or lymph node cells, obtained before intestinal transplant. The genes are TRBV5-6 and TRBJ2-7; a weak D match, TRBD2 (5 bases). The CDR3 loop is CASSVGRYEQYF. The CDR3 DNA sequence: TGTGCCAGCAGCGTGGGGAGATACGAGCAGTACTTC.